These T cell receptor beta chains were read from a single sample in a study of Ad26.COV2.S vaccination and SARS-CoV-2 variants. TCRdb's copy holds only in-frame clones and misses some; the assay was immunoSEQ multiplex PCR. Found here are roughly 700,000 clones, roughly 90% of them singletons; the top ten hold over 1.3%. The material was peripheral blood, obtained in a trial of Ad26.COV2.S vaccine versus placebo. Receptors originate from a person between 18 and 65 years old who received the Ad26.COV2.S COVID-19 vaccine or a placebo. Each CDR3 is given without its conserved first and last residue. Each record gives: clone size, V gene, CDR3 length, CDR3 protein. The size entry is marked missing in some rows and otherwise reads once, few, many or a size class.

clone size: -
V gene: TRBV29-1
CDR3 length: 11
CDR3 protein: SVGGALAYEQY

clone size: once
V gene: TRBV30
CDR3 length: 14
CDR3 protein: AWSGRGQGPGNTIY

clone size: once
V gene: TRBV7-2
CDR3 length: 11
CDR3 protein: ASRNSGANVLT

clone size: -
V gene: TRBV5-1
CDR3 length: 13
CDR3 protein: ASSLGGNPNTEAF

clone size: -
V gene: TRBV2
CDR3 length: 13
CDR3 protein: ASSEAGGAYQPQH

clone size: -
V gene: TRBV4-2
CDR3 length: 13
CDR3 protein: ASSQVGGTNEKLF

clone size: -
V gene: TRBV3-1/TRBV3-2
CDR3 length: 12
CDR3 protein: ASSQDISSNEQF

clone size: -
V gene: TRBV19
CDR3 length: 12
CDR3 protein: ASSMEASSGELF

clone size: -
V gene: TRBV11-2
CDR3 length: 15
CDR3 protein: ASSLGAIWRYNSPLH

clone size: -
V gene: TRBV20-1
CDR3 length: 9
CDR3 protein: SARLIDTQY

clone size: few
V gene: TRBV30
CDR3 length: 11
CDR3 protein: AWSVGSNQPQH

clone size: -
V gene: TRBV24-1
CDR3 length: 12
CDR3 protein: ATSDVGQRYGYT

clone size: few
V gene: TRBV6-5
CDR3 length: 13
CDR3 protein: ASSTREAVPYEQY

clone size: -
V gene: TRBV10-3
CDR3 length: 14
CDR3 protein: AISEAGTGGNQPQH

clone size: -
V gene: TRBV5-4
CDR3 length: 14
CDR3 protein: ASSLPRGANTGELF

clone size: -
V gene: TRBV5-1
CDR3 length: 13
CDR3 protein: ASSRRGTYQETQY

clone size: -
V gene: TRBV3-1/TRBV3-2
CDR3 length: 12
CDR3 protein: ASSQERHRGGYT

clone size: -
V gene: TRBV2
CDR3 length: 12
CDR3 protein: ASGRGGLPETQY

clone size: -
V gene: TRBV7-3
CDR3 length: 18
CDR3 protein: ASSSRDRYGTRINTGELF

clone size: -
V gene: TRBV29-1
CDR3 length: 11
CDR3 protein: SVDGQGGYEQY

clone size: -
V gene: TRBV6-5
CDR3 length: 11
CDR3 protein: ASRRFLAEPLH

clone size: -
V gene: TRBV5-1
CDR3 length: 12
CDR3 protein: ASSPQTTSNEQY

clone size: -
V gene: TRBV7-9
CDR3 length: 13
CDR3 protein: ASSLTSGAYNEQF

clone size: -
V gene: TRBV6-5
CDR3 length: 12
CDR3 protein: ATRLDTFVYEQY

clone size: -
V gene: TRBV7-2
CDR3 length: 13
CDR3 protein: ASSPRTSDSDTQY

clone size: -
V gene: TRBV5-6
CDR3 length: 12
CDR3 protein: ASSLDSRDSPLH

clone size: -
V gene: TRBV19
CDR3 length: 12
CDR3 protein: ASNTGNSNQPQH

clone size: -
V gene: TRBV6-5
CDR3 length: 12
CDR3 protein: ASSYGGSLAEQY

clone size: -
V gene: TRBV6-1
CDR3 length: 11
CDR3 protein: ASSEWSGYGYT

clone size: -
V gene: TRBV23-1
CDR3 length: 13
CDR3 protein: ASSLLNRGAYEQY

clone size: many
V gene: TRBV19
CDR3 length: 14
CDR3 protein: ASRLAGGLRTGELF

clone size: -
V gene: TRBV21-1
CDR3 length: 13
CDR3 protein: ASSKGEGANTEAF

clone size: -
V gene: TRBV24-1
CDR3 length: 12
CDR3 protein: ATSDPGTPPEQY

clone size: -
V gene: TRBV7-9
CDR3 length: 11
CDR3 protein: ASSLEVNYGYT

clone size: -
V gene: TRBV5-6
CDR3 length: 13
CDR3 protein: ASSDYRGMSYGYT

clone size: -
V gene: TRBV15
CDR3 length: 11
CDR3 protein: ATTQGGPYEQY

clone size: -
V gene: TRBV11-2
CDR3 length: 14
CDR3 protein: ASSFRQGHANTEAF

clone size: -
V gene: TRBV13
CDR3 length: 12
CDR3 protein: ASSLDREGTEAF

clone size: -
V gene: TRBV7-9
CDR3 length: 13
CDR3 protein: ASIMGGFAYNEQF

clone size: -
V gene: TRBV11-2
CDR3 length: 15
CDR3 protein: ASSLFGVALSGNTIY

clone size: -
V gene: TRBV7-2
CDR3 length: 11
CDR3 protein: ASSLEGIYGYT

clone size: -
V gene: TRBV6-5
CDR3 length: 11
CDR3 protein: ASSGQGPTEAF

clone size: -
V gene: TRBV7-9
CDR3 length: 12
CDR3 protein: ASSSGTVNTEAF

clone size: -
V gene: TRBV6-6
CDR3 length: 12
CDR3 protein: ASSRQGAGETQY

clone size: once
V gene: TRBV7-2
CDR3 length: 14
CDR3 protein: ASRFGGLFSYNEQF

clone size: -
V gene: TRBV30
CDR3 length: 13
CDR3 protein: AWSVRIQSYNEQF

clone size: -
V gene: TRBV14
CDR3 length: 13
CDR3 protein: ASSQHRLFNYGYT